One and the same sample provided the 3 T cell receptor beta chains below, sequenced in a study of cytomegalovirus exposure and HLA in healthy donors. Use of 60 Vbeta and 13 Jbeta primers characterized the PCR. Clones were read by immunoSEQ multiplex PCR, and TCRdb kept only the in-frame ones, dropping some. The sample includes about 190,000 clones, around 73% of them seen just once. Sequencing was carried out using PBMCs. The receptors come from a woman younger than 45 in good health and CMV-seropositive.

The V and J genes are TRBV15 and TRBJ2-7; no clear D. Trimming removed 0 bases from V and 2 bases from J, with 11 bases in between. This CDR3 spans 15 amino acids. Per the germline V gene, CDR1 is LNHNV and CDR2 is YYDKDF (reference sequence). DNA of the CDR3: TGTGCCACCAGCAGAGAGGTGACACCTACCTACGAGCAGTACTTC. Protein: CATSREVTPTYEQYF.

This chain connects TRBV27 to TRBJ2-7; 9 positions agree with TRBD1. With 7 bases clipped from V and 6 bases from J, the junction kept 7 bases outside the gene matches. The CDR3 sequence is 13 residues long. The germline V gene encodes CDR1 MNHEY and CDR2 SMNVEV (reference sequence). In DNA form, the CDR3 reads TGTGCCAGCATAGGACAGGGGAGGGCCGAGCAGTACTTC. Translated: CASIGQGRAEQYF.

The chain joins TRBV25-1 to TRBJ2-7, with 13 bases identical to TRBD2. The V gene's germline CDR1 is MGHDK and CDR2 SYGVNS. J lost 10 bases, V lost 3 bases, and 3 bases had no gene match. The CDR3 length is 13 residues. Here the CDR3 reads CASSEGLAGLQYF. Here the CDR3 DNA reads TGTGCCAGCAGTGAGGGACTAGCGGGACTTCAGTACTTC.